This T cell receptor beta chain comes out of a study of OX40 agonist ivuxolimab in advanced cancers. A note on this clone: What it binds is not known.

Study findings and constraints: Fewer expanded clones were found on average in CD4+ than in CD8+ T cells.

Collection of blood occurred at baseline, at cycle 4 day 1, and at cycle 7 day 1. CDR1 is KGHSH, CDR2 LQKENI, per germline. CDR3 length: 13 amino acids. V was trimmed by 3 bases and J by 8 bases, leaving 13 bases between them. TCRdb's table, derived via immunoSEQ multiplex PCR, lists solely in-frame clones and lacks some. The table has about 36,000 clones, around three quarters seen once. This chain uses TRBV18 with TRBJ1-2, with D perhaps TRBD1 (6 bases). The sequence derives from an adult with an advanced solid tumor such as melanoma, head and neck, liver or kidney cancer. This specimen was CD4+ or CD8+ T cells sorted from blood, taken in a trial of the OX40 agonist ivuxolimab. In nucleotides, the CDR3 is TGTGCCAGCTCACCGGTCGGGGGCGACGGCTACACCTTC. It encodes CASSPVGGDGYTF.